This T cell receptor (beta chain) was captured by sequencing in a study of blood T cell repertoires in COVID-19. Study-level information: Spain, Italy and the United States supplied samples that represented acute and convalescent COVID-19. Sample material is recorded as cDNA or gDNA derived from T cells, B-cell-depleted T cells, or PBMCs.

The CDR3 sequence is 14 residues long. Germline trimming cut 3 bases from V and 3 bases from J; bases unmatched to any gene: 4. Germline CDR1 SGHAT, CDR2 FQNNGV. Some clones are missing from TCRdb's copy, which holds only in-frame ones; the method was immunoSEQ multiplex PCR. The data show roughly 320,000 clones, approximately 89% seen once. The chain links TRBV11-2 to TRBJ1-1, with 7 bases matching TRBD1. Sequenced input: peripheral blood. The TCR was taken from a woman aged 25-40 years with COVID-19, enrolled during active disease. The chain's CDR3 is CASSFRGWDTEAFF. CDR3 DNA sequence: TGTGCCAGCAGCTTCAGGGGGTGGGACACTGAAGCTTTCTTT.